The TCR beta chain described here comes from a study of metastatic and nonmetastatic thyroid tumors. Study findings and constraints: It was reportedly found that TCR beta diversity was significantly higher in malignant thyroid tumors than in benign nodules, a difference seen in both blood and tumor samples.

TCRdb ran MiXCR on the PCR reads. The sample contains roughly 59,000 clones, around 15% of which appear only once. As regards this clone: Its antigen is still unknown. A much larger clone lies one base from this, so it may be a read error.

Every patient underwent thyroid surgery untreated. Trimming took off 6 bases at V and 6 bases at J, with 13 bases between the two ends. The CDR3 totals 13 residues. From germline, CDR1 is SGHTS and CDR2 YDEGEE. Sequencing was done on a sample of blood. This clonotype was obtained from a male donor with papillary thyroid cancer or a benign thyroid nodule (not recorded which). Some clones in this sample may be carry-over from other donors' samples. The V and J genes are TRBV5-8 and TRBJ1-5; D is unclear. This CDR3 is CASNLRRTQPQHF. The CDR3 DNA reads TGTGCCAGCAATCTCCGGAGGACTCAGCCCCAGCATTTT.